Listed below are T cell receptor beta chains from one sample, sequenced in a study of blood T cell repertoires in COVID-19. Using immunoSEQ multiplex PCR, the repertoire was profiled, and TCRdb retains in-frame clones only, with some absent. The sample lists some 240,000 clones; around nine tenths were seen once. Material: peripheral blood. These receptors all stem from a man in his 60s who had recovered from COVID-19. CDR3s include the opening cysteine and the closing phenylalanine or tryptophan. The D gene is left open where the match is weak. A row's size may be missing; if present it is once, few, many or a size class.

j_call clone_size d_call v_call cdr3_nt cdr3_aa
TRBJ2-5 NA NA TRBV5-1 TGCGCCAGCAGCTTAGGGGGGGGGCGTCGAGAGACCCAGTACTTC CASSLGGGRRETQYF
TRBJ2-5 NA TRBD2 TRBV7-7 TGTGCCAGCAGCTTAGCGGGCGGGGGGGGAGAGACCCAGTACTTC CASSLAGGGGETQYF
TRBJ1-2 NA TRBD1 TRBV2 TGTGCCAGCGCTACCGGGACAGTGTTCATCACCTTC CASATGTVFITF
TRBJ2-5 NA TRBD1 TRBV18 TGTGCCAGCTCACCACGGACAGGGGCGGCGGAGACCCAGTACTTC CASSPRTGAAETQYF
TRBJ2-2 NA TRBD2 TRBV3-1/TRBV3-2 TGTGCCAGCAGCCAAGACGGGGGGGCCAACACCGGGGAGCTGTTTTTT CASSQDGGANTGELFF
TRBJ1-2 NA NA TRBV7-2 TGTGCCAGCACCCCGGGAAAGGGCACGGGAAACTATGGCTACACCTTC CASTPGKGTGNYGYTF
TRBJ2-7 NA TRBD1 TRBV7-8 TGTGCCAGCAGCTTACAGCCCGGGACAGGGACCCCCTACGAGCAGTACTTC CASSLQPGTGTPYEQYF
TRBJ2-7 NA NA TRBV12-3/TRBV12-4 TGTGCCAGCAGTCTCGGGAGTTCCTACGAGCAGTACTTC CASSLGSSYEQYF
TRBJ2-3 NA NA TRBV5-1 TGCGCCAGCAACGGGGGTTACACAGATACGCAGTATTTT CASNGGYTDTQYF
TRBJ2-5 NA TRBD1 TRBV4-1 TGCGCCAGCAGCCCTCAACAGGGGGTACAGGAGACCCAGTACTTC CASSPQQGVQETQYF
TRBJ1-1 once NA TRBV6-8 TGTGCCAGCAGTTACGATGAAAGGGGTAGAGTTACTGAAGCTTTCTTT CASSYDERGRVTEAFF
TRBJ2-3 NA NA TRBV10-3 TGTGCCATCAGCCTCGGGGGAAGCACAGATACGCAGTATTTT CAISLGGSTDTQYF
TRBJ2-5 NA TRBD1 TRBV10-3 TGTGCCATCAGCGAGAGGGGGACAGGCAGCCAGTCACCAGAGACCCAGTACTTC CAISERGTGSQSPETQYF
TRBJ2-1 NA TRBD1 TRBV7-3 TGTGCCAGCAGCTTGGACAGGGACGGCTACAATGAGCAGTTCTTC CASSLDRDGYNEQFF
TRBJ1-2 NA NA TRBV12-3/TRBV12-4 TGTGCCAGCAGTTCAGGGGTCGGTGGCTACACCTTC CASSSGVGGYTF
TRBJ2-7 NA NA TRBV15 TGTGCCACCAGCAGAGTCGGAGGGGCCGAGCAGTACTTC CATSRVGGAEQYF
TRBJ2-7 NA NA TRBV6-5 TGTGCCAGCAGGGTAACTGGGAGCTCCTACGAGCAGTACTTC CASRVTGSSYEQYF
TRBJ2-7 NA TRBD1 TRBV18 TGTGCCAGCTCACCATCCGGACAGGGTTCCTTCTACGAGCAGTACTTC CASSPSGQGSFYEQYF
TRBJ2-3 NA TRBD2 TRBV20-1 TGCAGTGCTAGTTCTCCTAGCGGGAGCGTAGATACGCAGTATTTT CSASSPSGSVDTQYF
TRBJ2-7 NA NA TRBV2 TGTGCCAGCAAGGGGGAATCTGTCCAGTACTTC CASKGESVQYF
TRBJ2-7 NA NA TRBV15 TGTGCCACCAGTAGAGATTATCCCTTGACTGCGAGCTCCTACGAGCAGTACTTC CATSRDYPLTASSYEQYF
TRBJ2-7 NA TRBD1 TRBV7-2 TGTGCCAGCAGCCCACGGACAGGGATGGGGGAGCAGTACTTC CASSPRTGMGEQYF
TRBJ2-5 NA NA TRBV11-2 TGTGCCAGCAGCCCGGAGACTTATCGGAGGGACCAGTACTTC CASSPETYRRDQYF
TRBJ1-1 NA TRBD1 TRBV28 TGTGCCAGCAGGAGTCAGGGGGAGAGTACTGAAGCTTTCTTT CASRSQGESTEAFF
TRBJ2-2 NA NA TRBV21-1 TGTGCCAACTTGAGCGGGGCCCGGGACACCGGGGAGCTGTTTTTT CANLSGARDTGELFF
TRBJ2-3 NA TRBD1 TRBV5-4 TGTGCCAGCAGCACACCCGGGACAGCATCCCGCACAGATACGCAGTATTTT CASSTPGTASRTDTQYF
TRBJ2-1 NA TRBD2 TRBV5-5 TGTGCCAGCAGCATAGCGGGAAATGCTTACAATGAGCAGTTCTTC CASSIAGNAYNEQFF
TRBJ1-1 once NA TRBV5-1 TGCGCCAGCAGCTTCGGCGGAGGGGCCACTGAAGCTTTCTTT CASSFGGGATEAFF
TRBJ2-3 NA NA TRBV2 TGTGCCATTAGGAAGGGTATAGCGCGGGGGCTGGTTACGCAGTATTTT CAIRKGIARGLVTQYF
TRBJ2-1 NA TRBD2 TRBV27 TGTGCCAGCAGTTTCCGCGGGAGGAACTACAATGAGCAGTTCTTC CASSFRGRNYNEQFF
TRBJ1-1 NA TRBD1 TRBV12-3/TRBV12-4 TGTGCCAGCAGGGGGACAGCTGGCGGGGCTTTCTTT CASRGTAGGAFF
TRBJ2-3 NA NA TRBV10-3 TGTGCCGGTAAAGGGGATTACAAAGATACGCAGTATTTT CAGKGDYKDTQYF
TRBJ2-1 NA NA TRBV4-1 TGCGCCAGCAGCCGGGGACACCTTTCCTACAATGAGCAGTTCTTC CASSRGHLSYNEQFF
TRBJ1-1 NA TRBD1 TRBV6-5 TGTGCCAGCATTGGACAGGGTAACACTGAAGCTTTCTTT CASIGQGNTEAFF
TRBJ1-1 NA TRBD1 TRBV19 TGTGCCAGTAGTACGGGACAGCTTAACACTGAAGCTTTCTTT CASSTGQLNTEAFF
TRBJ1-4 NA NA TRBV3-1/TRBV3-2 TGTGCCAGCAGCCAAGCCCCCGGGACACATAATGAAAAACTGTTTTTT CASSQAPGTHNEKLFF
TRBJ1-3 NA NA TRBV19 TGTGCCAGTAGTAGGGGTTTACAGAGGGCGCGACTTAACTCTGGAAACACCATATATTTT CASSRGLQRARLNSGNTIYF
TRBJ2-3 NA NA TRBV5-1 TGCGCCAGCAGCTTGGCAGGGGGGCGGCGGGGCACAGATACGCAGTATTTT CASSLAGGRRGTDTQYF
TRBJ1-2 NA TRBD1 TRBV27 TGTGCCAGCAGTTCCCGGGACAGGGTACATGGCTACACCTTC CASSSRDRVHGYTF
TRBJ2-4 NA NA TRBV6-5 TGTGCCAGCAGCCCGTTGAGGGTTTCGGGGAACATTCAGTACTTC CASSPLRVSGNIQYF
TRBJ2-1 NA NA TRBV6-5 TGTGCCAGCAGTTACGGACTCGCCGCCAATGAGCAGTTCTTC CASSYGLAANEQFF
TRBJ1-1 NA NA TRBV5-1 TGCGCCAGCTCTACGGGAGGGCTGAACACTGAAGCTTTCTTT CASSTGGLNTEAFF
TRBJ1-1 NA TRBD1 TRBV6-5 TGTGCCAGCAGTTCCCTCATGACAGGGTCGGGCACTGAAGCTTTCTTT CASSSLMTGSGTEAFF
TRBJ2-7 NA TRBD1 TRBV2 TGTGCCAGCAGTGCATACAGGGGGAGCTCCTACGAGCAGTACTTC CASSAYRGSSYEQYF
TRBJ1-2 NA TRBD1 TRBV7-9 TGTGCCAGCAGCTTAGTGCGGGACAGCAGGAACTATGGCTACACCTTC CASSLVRDSRNYGYTF
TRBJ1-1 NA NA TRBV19 TGTGCCAGTAGTGGCTTCTCACCCGGGGACACTGAAGCTTTCTTT CASSGFSPGDTEAFF
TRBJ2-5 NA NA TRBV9 TGTGCCAGCAGCCCCTCGGAGTTTGGGGAGGAGACCCAGTACTTC CASSPSEFGEETQYF
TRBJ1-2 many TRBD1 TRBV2 TGTGCCAGCAGTGAAGCCTCCTCCGGGACAGGGACCCGAACTTACTATGGCTACACCTTC CASSEASSGTGTRTYYGYTF
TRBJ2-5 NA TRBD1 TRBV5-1 TGCGCCAGCAGCTTTCTCATCGGGACAGGGAGGTCAGAGACCCAGTACTTC CASSFLIGTGRSETQYF
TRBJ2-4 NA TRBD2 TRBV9 TGTGCCTCGGGGAGCGGGGTAGCCAAAAACATTCAGTACTTC CASGSGVAKNIQYF
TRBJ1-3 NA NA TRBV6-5 TGTGCCAGCCAACGCTACTCTGGAAACACCATATATTTT CASQRYSGNTIYF
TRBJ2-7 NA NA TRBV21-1 TGTGCCAGCAGCTTCGAGCCCAGTAGGACTAGCGGGAGCGGCTACGAGCAGTACTTC CASSFEPSRTSGSGYEQYF
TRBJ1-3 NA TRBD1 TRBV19 TGTGCCAGTAGTCCCGGGACAGGGGGAAACACCATATATTTT CASSPGTGGNTIYF
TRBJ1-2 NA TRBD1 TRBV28 TGTGCCAGTAGGACAGGGGGGGCCTATGGCTACACCTTC CASRTGGAYGYTF
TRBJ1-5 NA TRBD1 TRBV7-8 TGTGCCAGCAGCCTCGACAGGGCAAGGCAGCCCCAGCATTTT CASSLDRARQPQHF